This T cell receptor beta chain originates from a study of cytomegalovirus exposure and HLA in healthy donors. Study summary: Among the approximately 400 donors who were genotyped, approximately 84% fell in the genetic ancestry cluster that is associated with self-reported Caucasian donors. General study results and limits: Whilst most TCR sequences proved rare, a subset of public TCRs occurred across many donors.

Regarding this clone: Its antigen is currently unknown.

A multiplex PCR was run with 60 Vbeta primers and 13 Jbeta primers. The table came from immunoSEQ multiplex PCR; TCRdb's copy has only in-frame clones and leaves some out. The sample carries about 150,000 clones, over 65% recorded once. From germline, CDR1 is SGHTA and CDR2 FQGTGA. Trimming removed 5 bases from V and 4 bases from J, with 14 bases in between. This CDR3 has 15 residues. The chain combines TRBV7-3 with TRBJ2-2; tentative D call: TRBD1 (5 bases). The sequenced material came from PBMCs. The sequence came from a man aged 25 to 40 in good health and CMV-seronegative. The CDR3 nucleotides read TGTGCCAGCAGCCTCAGGGATTGGGGCACCGGGGAGCTGTTTTTT. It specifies CASSLRDWGTGELFF.